This T cell receptor beta chain was found in a study of blood T cell repertoires in COVID-19. Study information: Spain, Italy and the United States supplied samples that represented acute and convalescent COVID-19. The analysed material was cDNA or gDNA that came from T cells, B-cell-depleted T cells, or PBMCs.

Deletions cut 2 bases from V and 3 bases from J, with 14 bases between. The CDR3 has 16 residues. Germline lookup yields CDR1 SGHNT and CDR2 YYREEE (reference sequence). Per the authors' pipeline: Quantification of nucleated cells was approximated via reference gene primer amplification. Libraries were prepared by immunoSEQ multiplex PCR; TCRdb keeps only in-frame clonotypes and omits some of them. V and J calls and clone size follow that table, whereas D and trimming were derived from the DNA. The sample records approximately 140,000 clones, around 83% being singletons. This chain connects TRBV5-4 to TRBJ1-4; unclear D gene. The receptor comes from a woman in her sixties or seventies with acute or convalescent COVID-19. Specimen: peripheral blood. CDR3 DNA sequence: TGTGCCAGCAGCTTCAAACCCGGGAACCCTAATGAAAAACTGTTTTTT. Translation gives CASSFKPGNPNEKLFF.